This TCR beta chain was captured by sequencing in a study of shared T cell receptors in the human thymus. The table came from immunoSEQ multiplex PCR; TCRdb's copy has only in-frame clones and leaves some out. In the table there are 500,000 to 550,000 clones, approximately 80% of which are singletons. Germline V lookup: CDR1 SGHNT, CDR2 YENEEA. There are 16 residues in the CDR3. The V end was cut by 2 bases, the J end by 5 bases, with 18 bases between. These data are also associated with another study on human thymus T cells. That report adds: Those donating were healthy Finnish infants in corrective surgery for congenital heart defects. Corrective heart surgery yielded resections, and these provided the thymus tissue. Both thymic and peripheral blood repertoires showed apparently biased V and J usage. Unrelated people showed highly overlapping thymic repertoires, related research reported.

V usage is TRBV11-3 and J usage is TRBJ2-5, with TRBD2 as a possible D gene (6 bases). This clonotype was obtained from a boy in the first two years of life with a congenital heart defect. Sequencing used thymocytes. The CDR3 here is CASSLPSAGRSETQYF. The CDR3 nucleotides are TGTGCCAGCAGCTTACCTAGCGCGGGAAGGTCTGAGACCCAGTACTTC.